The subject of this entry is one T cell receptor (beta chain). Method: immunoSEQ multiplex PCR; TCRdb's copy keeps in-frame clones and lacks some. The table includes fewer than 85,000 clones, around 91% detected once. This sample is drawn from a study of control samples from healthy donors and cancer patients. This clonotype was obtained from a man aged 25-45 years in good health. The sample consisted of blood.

The CDR3 is CASSPKGRAYEQYF. CDR3 DNA: TGTGCCAGCAGTCCCAAGGGCAGGGCCTACGAGCAGTACTTC. The V gene is TRBV6-5, the J gene TRBJ2-7; maybe TRBD1 (5 bases). CDR1 and CDR2 from the germline V gene are MNHEY and SVGAGI. Trimming stripped 5 bases from V and 2 bases from J, with 13 bases between. The length of the CDR3 is 14 residues.